This T cell receptor (beta chain) was identified in a study of cytomegalovirus exposure and HLA in healthy donors. Regarding donors, all were healthy bone marrow donors. Only one count was recorded for this clone. The PCR employed 60 Vbeta primers together with 13 Jbeta primers. The table came from immunoSEQ multiplex PCR; TCRdb's copy has only in-frame clones and leaves some out. Seen here are 93,000 or so clones, 79% observed once, and the top ten hold about 4%. This CDR3 has 16 amino acids. J was trimmed by 0 bases and V by 1 base; bases with no gene match: 0. The germline V gene encodes CDR1 SGDLS and CDR2 YYNGEE.

Sequences were obtained from PBMCs. V usage is TRBV9 and J usage is TRBJ2-2; 10 bases are a match to TRBD2. This clonotype was obtained from a man between 50 and 59 years old in good health and CMV-seropositive. The CDR3 is CASSVLAGANTGELFF. The CDR3 DNA reads as TGTGCCAGCAGCGTACTAGCGGGAGCGAACACCGGGGAGCTGTTTTTT.